This record looks at one T cell receptor (beta chain) sequence and its context. Sample treatment: oral pan-JAK inhibitor, 5-10 mg twice daily. Both peripheral blood and punch biopsies of lesional scalp skin were obtained from patients who had alopecia areata. RNA, once extracted, was reverse transcribed into cDNA for use as the sequencing template. Libraries were prepared by immunoSEQ multiplex PCR; TCRdb keeps only in-frame clonotypes and omits some of them. Among some 42,000 clones listed, approximately 92% were seen once. This entry is derived from a study of CD8+ T cells in alopecia areata. The TCR comes from a human donor with alopecia areata. Material: CD8+ T cells sorted from blood, obtained at week 24, from a patient treated with tofacitinib.

Here the CDR3 reads CASSIAPRPDAVTQYF. For the CDR3, the DNA is TGTGCCAGTAGTATAGCCCCCCGGCCGGATGCAGTGACCCAGTACTTC. The genes are TRBV19 and TRBJ2-5; no clear D gene. Germline V gene sequence: CDR1 LNHDA, CDR2 SQIVND (reference sequence). The CDR3 is made up of 16 amino acids. Trimming shortened V by 1 base and J by 7 bases, and 19 bases separated the two germline ends.